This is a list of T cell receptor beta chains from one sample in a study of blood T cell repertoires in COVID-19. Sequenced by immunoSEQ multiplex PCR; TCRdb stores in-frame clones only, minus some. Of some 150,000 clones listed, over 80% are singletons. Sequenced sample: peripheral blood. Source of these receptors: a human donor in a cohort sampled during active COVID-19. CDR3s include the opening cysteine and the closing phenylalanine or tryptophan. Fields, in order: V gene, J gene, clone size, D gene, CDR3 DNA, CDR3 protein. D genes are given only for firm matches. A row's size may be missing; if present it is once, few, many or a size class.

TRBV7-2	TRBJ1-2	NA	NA	TGTGCCAGCAGCCCGCCGGGGGGGCACTATGGCTACACCTTC	CASSPPGGHYGYTF
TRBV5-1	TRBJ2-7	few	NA	TGCGCCAGCACTCAAAGCCGGGACTCGGCCCCAGAGCAGTACTTC	CASTQSRDSAPEQYF
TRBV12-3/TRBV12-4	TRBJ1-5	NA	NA	TGTGCCAGCAGTTTCGGGGTCGGTCAGCCCCAGCATTTT	CASSFGVGQPQHF
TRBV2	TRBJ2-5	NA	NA	TGTGCCAGCGCACGGGAGCGGCGGGAGACCCAGTACTTC	CASARERRETQYF
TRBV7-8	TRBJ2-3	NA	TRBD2	TGTGCCAGCAGCTTAGGATTTTGGCGGGAGTCCGAAGATACGCAGTATTTT	CASSLGFWRESEDTQYF
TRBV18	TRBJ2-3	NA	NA	TGTGCCAGCTCACGACAACTAGAGTCTAGCACAGATACGCAGTATTTT	CASSRQLESSTDTQYF
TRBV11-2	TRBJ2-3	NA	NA	TGTGCCAGCAGCGCGGGAGATACGCAGTATTTT	CASSAGDTQYF
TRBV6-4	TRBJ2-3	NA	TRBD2	TGTGCCAGCTCTTCAATTAGCGGGAGGGCCGTAGATACGCAGTATTTT	CASSSISGRAVDTQYF
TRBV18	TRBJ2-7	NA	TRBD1	TGTGCCAGCTCACCACCGGCAGGGGGCGACGACGAGCAGTACTTC	CASSPPAGGDDEQYF
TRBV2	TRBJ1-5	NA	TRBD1	TGTGCCAGCAGTGGACAGGGGAGTGGCAATCAGCCCCAGCATTTT	CASSGQGSGNQPQHF
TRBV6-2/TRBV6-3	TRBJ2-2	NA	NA	TGTGCCAGCAGTTACTCGGGCAGGGGCCTCGCGAACACCGGGGAGCTGTTTTTT	CASSYSGRGLANTGELFF
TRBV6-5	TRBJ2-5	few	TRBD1	TGTGCCAGCAGCCTATGGACAGGACAAGAGACCCAGTACTTC	CASSLWTGQETQYF
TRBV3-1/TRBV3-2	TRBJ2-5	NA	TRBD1	TGTGCCAGCAGCCGCAGAGGACAGGTCGGTCGGGAGACCCAGTACTTC	CASSRRGQVGRETQYF
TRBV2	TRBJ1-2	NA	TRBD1	TGTGCCAGCACTTGGGACAGCTTTGCTAACTATGGCTACACCTTC	CASTWDSFANYGYTF
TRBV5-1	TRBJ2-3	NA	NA	TGCGCCAGCAGGTCCTGGTCGGGGAGATCGCAGTATTTT	CASRSWSGRSQYF
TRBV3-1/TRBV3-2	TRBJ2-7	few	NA	TGTGCCAGCAGCCAAGATCGCGAACAGGGAGTCTACGAGCAGTACTTC	CASSQDREQGVYEQYF
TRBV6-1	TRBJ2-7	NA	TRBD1	TGTGCCAGCAGTGACAGACAGGGGGTCTCCTACGAGCAGTACTTC	CASSDRQGVSYEQYF
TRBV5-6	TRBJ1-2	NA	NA	TGTGCCAGCAGTATTGACATGAACTATGGCTACACCTTC	CASSIDMNYGYTF
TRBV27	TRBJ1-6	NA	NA	TGTGCCAGCAGTTTAAGCAGACTAAATTCACCCCTCCACTTT	CASSLSRLNSPLHF
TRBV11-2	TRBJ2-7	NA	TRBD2	TGTGCCAGCAGCTTCCAATCGGGACTAGCGAGTCTAGAGCAGTACTTC	CASSFQSGLASLEQYF
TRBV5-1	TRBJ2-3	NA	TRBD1	TGCGCCAGCGGGGGGACAGGCTCCACAGATACGCAGTATTTT	CASGGTGSTDTQYF
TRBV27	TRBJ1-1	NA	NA	TGTGCCAGCAGTTTCCCAGGGGCGTTAAACACTGAAGCTTTCTTT	CASSFPGALNTEAFF
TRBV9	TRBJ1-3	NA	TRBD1	TGTGCCAGCAGCGGCGGACAGGCTCACACCATATATTTT	CASSGGQAHTIYF
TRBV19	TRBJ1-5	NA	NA	TGTGCCAGTAGTATGGGGAGACGCGGCAATCAGCCCCAGCATTTT	CASSMGRRGNQPQHF
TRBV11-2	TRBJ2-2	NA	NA	TGTGCCAGCAGCTTACAGTTCTGGCGGGGCACGAACACCGGGGAGCTGTTTTTT	CASSLQFWRGTNTGELFF
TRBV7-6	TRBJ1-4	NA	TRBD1	TGTGCCAGCAGCTCGGGACAGTTTGAAAAACTGTTTTTT	CASSSGQFEKLFF
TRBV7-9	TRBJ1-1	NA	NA	TGTGCCAGCAGCTTAGCCGGGAACACTGAAGCTTTCTTT	CASSLAGNTEAFF
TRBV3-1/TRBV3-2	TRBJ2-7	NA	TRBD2	TGTGCCAGCAGCCAAGTACCGGGACTAGCGGGCCTCTCCTACGAGCAGTACTTC	CASSQVPGLAGLSYEQYF
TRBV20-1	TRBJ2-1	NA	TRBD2	TGCAGTGCTAGTAGTCGAGCAGGGACTAGGAACTACAATGAGCAGTTCTTC	CSASSRAGTRNYNEQFF
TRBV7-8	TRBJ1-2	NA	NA	TGTGCCAGCAGCTTAGGCAGTACTAACTATGGCTACACCTTC	CASSLGSTNYGYTF
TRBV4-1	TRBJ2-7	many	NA	TGCGCCAGCAGCCAAACCGGGACTCAATTCTACGAGCAGTACTTC	CASSQTGTQFYEQYF
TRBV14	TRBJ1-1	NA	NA	TGTGCCAGCAGCAACACCCGACAGACTGAAGCTTTCTTT	CASSNTRQTEAFF
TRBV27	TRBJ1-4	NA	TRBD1	TGTGCCAGCAGTTCCACAGGGGGAACTAATGAAAAACTGTTTTTT	CASSSTGGTNEKLFF
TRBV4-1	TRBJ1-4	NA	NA	TGCGCCAGCAGCCAAGATCGCCGACATCTGGTAGCGGAAAAACTGTTTTTT	CASSQDRRHLVAEKLFF
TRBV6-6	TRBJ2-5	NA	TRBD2	TGTGCCAGCAGTTACTCGGGACTAGCCTCAGAGACCCAGTACTTC	CASSYSGLASETQYF
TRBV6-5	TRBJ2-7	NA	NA	TGTGCCAGCAGTTACTCGATGGCCATCTCCTACGAGCAGTACTTC	CASSYSMAISYEQYF
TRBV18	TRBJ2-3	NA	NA	TGTGCCAGCTGCCTGGGCGGGGCAGGCACAGATACGCAGTATTTT	CASCLGGAGTDTQYF
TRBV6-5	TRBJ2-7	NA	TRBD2	TGTGCCAGCAGCCTAGCGGGTGGTAGGTCCTACGAGCAGTACTTC	CASSLAGGRSYEQYF
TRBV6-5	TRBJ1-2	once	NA	TGTGCCAGCAGGGGAACACAGGGATTGAACTATGGCTACACCTTC	CASRGTQGLNYGYTF
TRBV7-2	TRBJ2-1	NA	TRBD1	TGTGCCAGCAGCCCGGACAGGGGCCCCATTAGGGAGCAGTTCTTC	CASSPDRGPIREQFF
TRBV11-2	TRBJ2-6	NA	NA	TGTGCCAGCAGCTTCTCGTCTGGGGCCAACGTCCTGACTTTC	CASSFSSGANVLTF
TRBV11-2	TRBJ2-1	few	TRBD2	TGTGCCAGCAGCTTAGTCCCCGCGGGAGGAAATGAGCAGTTCTTC	CASSLVPAGGNEQFF
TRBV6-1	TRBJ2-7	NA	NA	TGTGCCAGCAGTGATTCTCCAGGCAGCTCCTACGAGCAGTACTTC	CASSDSPGSSYEQYF
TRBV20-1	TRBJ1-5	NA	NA	TGCAGTGCTAGTGGGCAGGAGGCCTCCGTCCGGCATTTT	CSASGQEASVRHF
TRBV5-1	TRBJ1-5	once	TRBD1	TGCGCCAGCAGCTTGGGCCCAGGGGGCGCGGCTGATCAGCCCCAGCATTTT	CASSLGPGGAADQPQHF
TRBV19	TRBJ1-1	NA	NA	TGTGCCAGTATTATGAGCAGGGCAAGCTTGAACACTGAAGCTTTCTTT	CASIMSRASLNTEAFF
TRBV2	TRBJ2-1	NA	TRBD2	TGTGCCACCACGTCGGGACTAGTCAATGAGCAGTTCTTC	CATTSGLVNEQFF
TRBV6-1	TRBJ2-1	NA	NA	TGTGCCAGCAGTGAAACGTTGGGGCACAATGAGCAGTTCTTC	CASSETLGHNEQFF
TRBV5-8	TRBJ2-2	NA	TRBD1	TGTGCCAGCAGCCTCGTAGGACAGGGAGTCACCGGGGAGCTGTTTTTT	CASSLVGQGVTGELFF
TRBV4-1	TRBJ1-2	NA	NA	TGCGCCAGCAGCCAGGGGCTTCTTAACTATGGCTACACCTTC	CASSQGLLNYGYTF
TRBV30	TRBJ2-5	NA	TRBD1	TGTGCCTGGACGACAGGGGGGGAGACCCAGTACTTC	CAWTTGGETQYF
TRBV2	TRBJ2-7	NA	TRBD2	TGTGCCAGCAGGACCCTTAGCGGGAGCTCCTACGAGCAGTACTTC	CASRTLSGSSYEQYF
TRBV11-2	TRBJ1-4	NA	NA	TGTGCCAGCAGCTTAGATCTCTCTAGGTGGAGAAAACTGTTTTTT	CASSLDLSRWRKLFF
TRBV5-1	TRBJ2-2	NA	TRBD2	TGCGCCAGCAGCCCGCGGGAGGATGGCACCGGGGAGCTGTTTTTT	CASSPREDGTGELFF
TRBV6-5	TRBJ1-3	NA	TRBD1	TGTGCCAGCAGAGGGACAGAGGGGACTGGAAACACCATATATTTT	CASRGTEGTGNTIYF
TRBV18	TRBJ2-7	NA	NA	TGTGCCAGCTCACCACGACCACAGGGATGGTACGAGCAGTACTTC	CASSPRPQGWYEQYF
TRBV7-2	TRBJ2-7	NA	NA	TGTGCCAGCAGCTTTCACAGCCCCTACGAGCAGTACTTC	CASSFHSPYEQYF